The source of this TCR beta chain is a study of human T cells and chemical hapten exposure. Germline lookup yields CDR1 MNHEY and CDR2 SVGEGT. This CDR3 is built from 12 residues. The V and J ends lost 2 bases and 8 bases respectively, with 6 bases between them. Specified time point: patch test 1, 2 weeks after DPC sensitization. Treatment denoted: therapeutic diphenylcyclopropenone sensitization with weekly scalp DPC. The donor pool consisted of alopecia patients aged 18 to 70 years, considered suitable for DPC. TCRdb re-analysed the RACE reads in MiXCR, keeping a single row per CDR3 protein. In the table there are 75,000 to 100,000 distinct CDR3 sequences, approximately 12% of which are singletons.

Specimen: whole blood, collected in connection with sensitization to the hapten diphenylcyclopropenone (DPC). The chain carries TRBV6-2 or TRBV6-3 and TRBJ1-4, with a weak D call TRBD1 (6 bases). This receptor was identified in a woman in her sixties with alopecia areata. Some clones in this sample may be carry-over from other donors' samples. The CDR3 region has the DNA TGTGCCAGCAGTTACGGGACAGAAAAACTGTTTTTT. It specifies CASSYGTEKLFF.